The clone carrying this TCR beta chain turned up a few times. The sample comes from a study of blood T cell repertoires in COVID-19. Germline V gene sequence: CDR1 MNHNY, CDR2 SVGAGI (reference sequence). Trimming took off 1 base at V and 1 base at J, with 10 bases between the two ends. The CDR3 spans 16 residues. Only in-frame clones appear in the TCRdb table, and some are missing; sequencing was by immunoSEQ multiplex PCR. The sample holds roughly 90,000 clones; less than 85% are singletons and the top ten take about 9.3%. Sequenced: peripheral blood. The TCR was taken from an older woman with acute or convalescent COVID-19. V and J are TRBV6-6 and TRBJ2-2, with unresolved D. CDR3 protein: CASSYYPQENTGELFF. DNA for the CDR3: TGTGCCAGCAGTTACTACCCCCAGGAGAACACCGGGGAGCTGTTTTTT.